The following is a TCR beta chain sequence with its context. Antigen unknown. It was with 60 Vbeta and 13 Jbeta primers that the PCR ran. The table came from immunoSEQ multiplex PCR; TCRdb's copy has only in-frame clones and leaves some out. This table has approximately 120,000 clones, 81% appearing once. This specimen comes from a study of cytomegalovirus exposure and HLA in healthy donors. Study-wide findings and caveats: Further analysis was carried out later, and it showed several of the most significant clusters appearing linked to common viral pathogens. Compared with the approximately 680-donor mean, an Asian-associated ancestry cluster reportedly had fewer N-insertions, according to a later analysis.

The CDR3 is 15 residues long. CDR1 is SGDLS, CDR2 YYNGEE, per germline. V dropped 3 bases and J dropped 2; count of bases not matched to a gene: 6. The sequence came from a man aged 18 to 29 in good health and CMV-seronegative. The chain joins TRBV9 to TRBJ2-3, with TRBD2 identical over 7 bases. The sequenced material came from PBMCs. In nucleotides, the CDR3 is TGTGCCAGCAGCGAGGAGGGACTACCCACAGATACGCAGTATTTT. Amino acid sequence: CASSEEGLPTDTQYF.